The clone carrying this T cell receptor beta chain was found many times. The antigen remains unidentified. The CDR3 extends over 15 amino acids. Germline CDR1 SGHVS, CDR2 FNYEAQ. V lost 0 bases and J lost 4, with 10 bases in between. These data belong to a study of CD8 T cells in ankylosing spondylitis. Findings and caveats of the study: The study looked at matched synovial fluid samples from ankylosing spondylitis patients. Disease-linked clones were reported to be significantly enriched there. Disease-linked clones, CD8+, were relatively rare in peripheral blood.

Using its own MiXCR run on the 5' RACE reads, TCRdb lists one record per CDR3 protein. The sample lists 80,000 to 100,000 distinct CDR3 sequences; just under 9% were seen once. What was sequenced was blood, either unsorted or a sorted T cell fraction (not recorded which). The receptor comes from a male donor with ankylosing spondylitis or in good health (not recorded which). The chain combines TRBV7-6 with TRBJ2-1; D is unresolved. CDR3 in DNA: TGTGCCAGCAGCTTAGCCCCGGACGCTTACAATGAGCAGTTCTTC. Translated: CASSLAPDAYNEQFF.